This T cell receptor beta chain was documented in a study of blood T cell repertoires in COVID-19. The germline CDR1 and CDR2 sequences are MNHEY and SMNVEV (reference sequence). CDR3 length equals 15 residues. V shed 5 bases, J shed 3 bases, and the junction held 6 bases outside the gene matches. Original data processing: Amplification of reference gene primers was used by the study to estimate nucleated cell counts. Assay used: immunoSEQ multiplex PCR; TCRdb lists only in-frame clones, some missing. From that table come the V and J calls and clone size; the DNA was used to work out D and trimming. Of over 250,000 clones listed, approximately 86% are singletons.

This receptor was identified in a woman between 70 and 85 years old with COVID-19, enrolled during active disease. The chain uses TRBV27 and TRBJ2-7; 11 bases line up with TRBD1. The sample taken for sequencing was peripheral blood. The CDR3 nucleotides are TGTGCCAGCAGTAACCGGGACAGGGGGGGCTACGAGCAGTACTTC. Translated: CASSNRDRGGYEQYF.